This is a list of T cell receptor beta chains from one sample in a study of CD8 T cells in Susac syndrome. TCRdb reanalysed the immunoSEQ multiplex PCR reads using MiXCR and keeps one entry per CDR3 protein. The sample holds about 200,000 distinct CDR3 sequences, 95% seen once. Source material: CD4+ T cells from PBMCs. The receptors stem from a human donor with multiple sclerosis. The CDR3 runs from the conserved cysteine through the conserved F or W. The D gene is left open where the match is weak. Clone size is not always given. Where it is, it says once, few, many or a class for expanded clones.

d_call clone_size j_call v_call cdr3_aa cdr3_nt
. . TRBJ1-5 TRBV5-6 CASSFQGYAGQPQHF TGTGCCAGCAGCTTTCAGGGGTATGCGGGTCAGCCCCAGCATTTT
. . TRBJ2-3 TRBV7-6 CASSLASDTQYF TGTGCCAGCAGCTTAGCTTCAGATACGCAGTATTTT
TRBD1 . TRBJ2-3 TRBV20-1 CSAKPGNRGTDTQYF TGCAGTGCTAAACCGGGGAACAGGGGTACAGATACGCAGTATTTT
TRBD1 . TRBJ2-5 TRBV29-1 CSVADRVEETQYF TGCAGCGTTGCCGACAGGGTCGAAGAGACCCAGTACTTC
. . TRBJ1-6 TRBV7-8 CASSRPASSYNSPLHF TGTGCCAGCAGCCGCCCGGCGAGCTCCTATAATTCACCCCTCCACTTT
. once TRBJ2-2 TRBV20-1 CSARFTGELFF TGCAGTGCTAGGTTTACCGGGGAGCTGTTTTTT
. . TRBJ2-7 TRBV19 CASTPGQGHDEQYF TGTGCCAGTACCCCAGGGCAGGGTCACGACGAGCAGTACTTC
. . TRBJ1-2 TRBV20-1 CSAPTGQGLSYTF TGCAGTGCCCCCACGGGGCAGGGGTTAAGCTACACCTTC
TRBD2 few TRBJ2-3 TRBV30 CAWRPERGRPMGTQYF TGTGCCTGGAGACCCGAGCGGGGCCGTCCCATGGGTACGCAGTATTTT
. . TRBJ2-6 TRBV29-1 CSGVFGANVLTF TGCAGCGGAGTGTTCGGGGCCAACGTCCTGACTTTC
. . TRBJ2-5 TRBV24-1 CATSDSGHQETQYF TGTGCCACCAGTGACTCAGGGCACCAAGAGACCCAGTACTTC
TRBD2 . TRBJ2-7 TRBV6-5 CASSRSTSGGGEQYF TGTGCCAGCAGTCGATCGACTAGCGGGGGTGGCGAGCAGTACTTC